The next 8 T cell receptor beta chains were all read from a single sample in a study of identical twins. TCRdb processed the 5' RACE reads anew with MiXCR; each CDR3 protein has one entry. The table lists about 240,000 distinct CDR3 sequences, roughly a tenth of them singletons. Sequenced: memory T cells sorted from blood. These receptor sequences come from a man aged 45-65 years in good health.

The chain employs TRBV27 and TRBJ2-7; 7 positions match TRBD1. The trim removed 6 bases at V and 7 bases at J, leaving 15 bases unmatched. This CDR3 has 15 amino acids. Germline V gives CDR1 MNHEY, CDR2 SMNVEV (reference sequence). CDR3 bases: TGTGCCAGCAGGAGTAGCTACAGGGGCGACCTGGAGCAGTACTTC. The encoded protein is CASRSSYRGDLEQYF.

The chain carries TRBV27 and TRBJ2-3, with TRBD2 matching over 8 bases. CDR1 and CDR2 from the germline V gene are MNHEY and SMNVEV (reference sequence). There are 17 residues in the CDR3. J gave up 2 bases and V 5 bases, and 12 bases lay outside the gene matches. CDR3 in amino acids: CASSRRLLAGVTDTQYF. DNA of the CDR3: TGTGCCAGCAGTCGACGCCTCCTAGCGGGTGTCACAGATACGCAGTATTTT.

In its sample, this clonotype was seen a few times. The V call is TRBV20-1, the J call TRBJ1-3; D might be TRBD1 (6 bases). The V gene lost 3 bases and the J gene lost 4 bases, with 10 bases spanning the gap. There are 13 residues in the CDR3. CDR1 and CDR2 from the germline V gene are DFQATT and SNEGSKA (reference sequence). The CDR3 DNA follows: TGCAGTGCTAGTCTGGGGGCCGGAAACACCATATATTTT. Protein: CSASLGAGNTIYF.

This clonotype was seen at least ten times. The chain recombines TRBV12-3 or TRBV12-4 with TRBJ2-5, with TRBD2 identical over 9 bases. CDR3 length: 15 residues. V was pared by 5 bases and J by 4 bases, with 8 bases of the junction left unmatched. CDR3: CASSEGTSSGETQYF. Here the CDR3 DNA reads TGTGCCAGCAGTGAAGGGACTAGCTCGGGAGAGACCCAGTACTTC.

This clonotype has just one count. The chain joins TRBV4-1 to TRBJ2-2; TRBD2 aligns across 15 bases. CDR3 length equals 20 residues. The V segment lost 4 bases and the J segment 2 bases; nucleotides outside the gene matches: 11. Per the germline V gene, CDR1 is MGHRA and CDR2 is YSYEKL. The DNA of the CDR3 is TGCGCCAGCAGCCGCCGGGGACTAGCGGGGGGCAACCTCAACACCGGGGAGCTGTTTTTT. The encoded protein is CASSRRGLAGGNLNTGELFF.

This clonotype was found a few times. This chain connects TRBV5-1 to TRBJ2-1; TRBD1 aligns across 9 bases. The CDR3 is 17 amino acids. CDR1 is SGHRS, CDR2 YFSETQ, per germline. The V gene end was trimmed by 7 bases and the J gene end by 4 bases; junction bases not matched to a gene: 15. In DNA, the CDR3 is TGCGCCAGCGGACTCGAAGTTCGGACAGGGGCTTACAATGAGCAGTTCTTC. This encodes CASGLEVRTGAYNEQFF.

The chain joins TRBV29-1 to TRBJ2-7, with D possibly matching TRBD2 (5 bases). The CDR3 covers 13 residues. Germline loops: CDR1 SQVTM, CDR2 ANQGSEA. The V end was cut by 4 bases, the J end by 6 bases, with 16 bases between. The CDR3, as DNA: TGCAGCGTTGCGTTGCGGGCCACCTCCGAGCAGTACTTC. Translation: CSVALRATSEQYF.

In its sample, this clonotype was seen a few times. The V and J genes are TRBV6-2 or TRBV6-3 and TRBJ2-7; no definite D call. V dropped 7 bases and J dropped 1 base, with 14 bases sitting between them. The germline V gene has CDR1 MNHEY and CDR2 SVGEGT. There are 14 residues in the CDR3. CDR3 region: CASTNPTGSYEQYF. The CDR3 bases are TGTGCCAGCACCAACCCGACTGGTTCCTACGAGCAGTACTTC.